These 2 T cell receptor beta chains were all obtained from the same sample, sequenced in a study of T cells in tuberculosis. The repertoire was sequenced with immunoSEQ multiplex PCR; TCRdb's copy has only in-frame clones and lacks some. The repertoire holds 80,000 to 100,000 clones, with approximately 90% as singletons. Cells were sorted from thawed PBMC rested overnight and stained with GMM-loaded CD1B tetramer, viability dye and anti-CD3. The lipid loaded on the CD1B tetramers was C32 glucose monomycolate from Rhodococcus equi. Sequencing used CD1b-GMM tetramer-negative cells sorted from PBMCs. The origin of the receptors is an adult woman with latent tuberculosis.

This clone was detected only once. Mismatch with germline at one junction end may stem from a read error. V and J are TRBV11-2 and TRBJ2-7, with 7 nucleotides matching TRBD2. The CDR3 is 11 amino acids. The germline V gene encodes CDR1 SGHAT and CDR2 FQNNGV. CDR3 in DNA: TGTGCCAGCAGCTCCCTTTCGGGGGGTAACTTC. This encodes CASSSLSGGNF. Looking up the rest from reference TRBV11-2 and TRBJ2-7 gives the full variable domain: EAGVAQSPRYKIIEKRQSVAFWCNPISGHATLYWYQQILGQGPKLLIQFQNNGVVDDSQLPKDRFSAERLKGVDSTLKIQPAKLEDSAVYLCASSSLSGGNFGPGTRLTVT.

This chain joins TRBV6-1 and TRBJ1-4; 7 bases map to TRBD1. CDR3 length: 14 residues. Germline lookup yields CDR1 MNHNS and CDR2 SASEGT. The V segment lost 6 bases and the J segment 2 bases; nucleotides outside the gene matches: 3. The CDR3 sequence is CASSPGQTNEKLFF. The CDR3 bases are TGTGCCAGCAGCCCGGGACAGACTAATGAAAAACTGTTTTTT.